The present entry profiles one T cell receptor (beta chain) with its context. The time point here: week 3, after first cycle of checkpoint inhibitor. The data are from a study of blood T cell dynamics during melanoma immunotherapy. Study-level information: Metastatic melanoma patients received first-line pembrolizumab or nivolumab plus ipilimumab.

Germline loops: CDR1 MNHEY, CDR2 SVGAGI. The CDR3 spans 12 residues. The ends were cut back, 5 bases at V and 3 bases at J, with 7 bases in the middle. Some clones are missing from TCRdb's copy, which holds only in-frame ones; the method was immunoSEQ multiplex PCR. The sample has about 8,800 clones, less than 90% seen once. This clonotype originated in a human donor with melanoma. Sequenced here: blood, sampled from a patient treated with checkpoint blockade. The chain recombines TRBV6-5 with TRBJ1-1; D remains unclear. The CDR3 nucleotides are TGTGCCAGCAGTCATACGGACACTGAAGCTTTCTTT. This translates into CASSHTDTEAFF.